This record concerns one T cell receptor beta chain sequence. CDR1 and CDR2 (germline): SGHDN, FVKESK. This CDR3 spans 15 amino acids. V dropped 4 bases and J dropped 6; count of bases not matched to a gene: 9. The sample belongs to a study of blood T cell repertoires in COVID-19. Study-wide background: Acute and convalescent COVID-19 samples came from the United States, Italy and Spain. From T cells, B-cell-depleted T cells, or PBMCs came the material, which was cDNA or gDNA.

Under the authors' procedure: Estimation of nucleated cell counts relied on the amplification of reference gene primers. Assay: immunoSEQ multiplex PCR; the TCRdb copy retains only in-frame clones and omits some. V and J calls plus clone size are reproduced from that table; the DNA served to infer D and trimming. The sample lists tens of thousands of clones; around 87% were seen once. Source material: peripheral blood. The receptor was derived from a human donor in a cohort sampled during active COVID-19. The donor label of this sample is uncertain. J is TRBJ2-3 and V is TRBV14; 8 bases are shared with TRBD1. CDR3 loop: CASSLWTGQDDTQYF. CDR3 DNA: TGTGCCAGCAGCCTCTGGACAGGGCAGGATGATACGCAGTATTTT.